The following is a TCR beta chain sequence with its context. Its antigen is unknown. This specimen belongs to a study of persistence of HIV-infected CD4 T cells. Study-level findings and limits: The rare CMV-responding cells with HIV-1 proviruses were not separately TCR-sequenced.

The stimulus was an HIV-1 Gag 15-mer peptide pool, about 1.1 ug/peptide/mL. Sorting of responding CD4+ T cells relied on upregulated CD40 ligand together with CD69. These HIV-1-infected adults initiated suppressive ART in chronic infection. The CDR3 has 16 residues. Germline V gene lookup returns CDR1 LNHDA and CDR2 SQIVND (reference sequence). J lost 2 bases, V lost 4 bases, and 3 bases had no gene match. The immunoSEQ assay was version 4, run in survey mode. Profiled with immunoSEQ multiplex PCR; TCRdb holds only in-frame clones, not every one. The table includes some 30,000 clones, approximately 70% detected once.

The clonotype comes from an adult man with HIV who was CMV-seropositive. The rearrangement links TRBV19 to TRBJ2-3, with 13 positions matching TRBD2. Sample: CD4+ T cells sorted from PBMCs after approximately 19-hour stimulation, taken from a patient who received antiretroviral therapy. This chain's CDR3 is CASSRTSGGPTDTQYF. The DNA for the CDR3 is TGTGCCAGTAGTAGGACTAGCGGGGGACCCACAGATACGCAGTATTTT.